This paragraph reports one T cell receptor beta chain. Next came a second PCR, run for about 7 to 12 cycles, which used a sample-barcoded 5' primer along with a J-beta primer mix. TCRdb passed the 5' RACE reads through MiXCR, listing each CDR3 protein once. The sample contains about 730,000 distinct CDR3 sequences, more than 40% of which appear only once. These data are taken from a study of blood T cells in healthy people across ages. The CDR3 runs to 13 residues. Germline CDR1 reads ENHRY; CDR2 reads SYGVKD. V was cut by 8 bases and J by 2 bases, with 11 bases left in between. Healthy individuals of Caucasian origin from Russia, aged about 6 to 95, served as donors.

This receptor was identified in an older woman in good health. Sequencing input: blood. The chain recombines TRBV10-3 with TRBJ2-3; D possibly uses TRBD1 or TRBD2 (5 bases each). The chain's CDR3 is CAIGDPHTDTQYF. The CDR3 DNA is TGTGCCATCGGGGACCCTCACACAGATACGCAGTATTTT.